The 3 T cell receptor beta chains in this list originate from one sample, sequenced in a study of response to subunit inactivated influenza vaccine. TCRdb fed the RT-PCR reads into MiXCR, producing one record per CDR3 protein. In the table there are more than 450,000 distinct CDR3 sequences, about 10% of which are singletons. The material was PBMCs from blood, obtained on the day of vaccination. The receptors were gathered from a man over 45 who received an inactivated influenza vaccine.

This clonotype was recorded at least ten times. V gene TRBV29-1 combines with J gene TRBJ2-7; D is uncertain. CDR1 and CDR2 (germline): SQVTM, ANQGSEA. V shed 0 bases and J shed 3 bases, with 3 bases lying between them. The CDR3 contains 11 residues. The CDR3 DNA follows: TGCAGCGTTGAAGAGTTCTACGAGCAGTACTTC. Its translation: CSVEEFYEQYF.

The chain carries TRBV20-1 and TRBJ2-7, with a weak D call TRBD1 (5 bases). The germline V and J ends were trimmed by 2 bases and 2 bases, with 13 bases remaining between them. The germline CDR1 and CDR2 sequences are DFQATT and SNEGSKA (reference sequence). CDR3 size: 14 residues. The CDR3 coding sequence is TGCAGTGCTAGAAGGGGATCGGGCGCCTACGAGCAGTACTTC. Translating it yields CSARRGSGAYEQYF.

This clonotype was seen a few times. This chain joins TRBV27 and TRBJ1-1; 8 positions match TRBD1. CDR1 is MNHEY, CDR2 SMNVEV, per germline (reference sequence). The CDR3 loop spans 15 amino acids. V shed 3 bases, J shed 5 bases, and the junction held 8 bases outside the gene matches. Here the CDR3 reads CASSFSSGGKTEAFF. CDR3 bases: TGTGCCAGCAGTTTCTCTTCAGGGGGCAAAACTGAAGCTTTCTTT.